The 15 T cell receptor beta chains below come from one sample, sequenced in a study of immune heterogeneity within non-small cell lung tumors. Samples each supplied about 610 ng of bulk tumor genomic DNA as template. Every primary tumor yielded several biopsies, spaced far apart, that were taken during surgery. Curative surgery was undertaken by patients, who had untreated, newly diagnosed non-small cell lung cancer. Amplification of the TCR beta CDR3 was achieved through multiplex PCR with 32 V and 13 J primers. One entry per CDR3 protein, called by TCRdb with MiXCR from the multiplex PCR reads. The table records approximately 21,000 distinct CDR3 sequences, 28% of them present only once. Sequencing used lung tumor tissue. Receptors were obtained from a man in his forties with non-small cell lung cancer.

In regard to this clonotype: This may come from a read error, since a much larger clone is one base off. The chain uses TRBV27 and TRBJ2-7; 10 bases match TRBD1. In germline, CDR1 is MNHEY, CDR2 SMNVEV (reference sequence). The CDR3 is made up of 16 amino acids. Trimming took 8 bases from V and 6 from J; bases not matched to a gene: 16. In nucleotides, the CDR3 is TGTGCCAGCCGGCCTTCAACCGGGACAGGGGAGACCGAGCAGTACTTC. Amino acids: CASRPSTGTGETEQYF.

The table lists this clonotype with a few counts. The DNA for the CDR3 is TGTGCCAGCAGCTTAGACTCGGCTAGCGGGACGCAGTATTTT. This encodes CASSLDSASGTQYF. This rearrangement joins TRBV11-2 to TRBJ2-3, with 8 bases aligning to TRBD2. The V gene end was trimmed by 0 bases and the J gene end by 9 bases; junction bases not matched to a gene: 5. The V gene's germline CDR1 is SGHAT and CDR2 FQNNGV. The CDR3 is 14 residues long.

The count of this clonotype is one. Given a much more abundant clone one base away, this may be a read error. The chain employs TRBV5-1 and TRBJ1-2; D might be TRBD1 (5 bases). This CDR3 spans 14 amino acids. Germline loops: CDR1 SGHRS, CDR2 YFSETQ. V was shortened by 2 bases and J by 7 bases, with 15 bases between the two germline ends. CDR3 nucleotides: TGCGCCAGCAGCTTTGACCTAGGACAAAGTGGCTACACCTTC. Amino acids: CASSFDLGQSGYTF.

Note on this clonotype: A much larger clone sits a single nucleotide away, making a read error possible. The chain uses TRBV5-1 and TRBJ1-1; TRBD1 agrees at 8 bases. Germline CDR1 and CDR2: SGHRS and YFSETQ. The CDR3 consists of 14 residues. In DNA, the CDR3 is TGCCCCAGCAGCGGGGGGACAGGGAACACTGAAGCTTTCTTT. Amino acid sequence: CPSSGGTGNTEAFF.

CDR3 amino acids: CASRPQSGNSYNEQFF. The DNA for the CDR3 is TGTGCCAGCAGACCTCAAAGCGGGAATTCCTACAATGAGCAGTTCTTC. The chain recombines TRBV3-1 with TRBJ2-1; the match to TRBD2 covers 7 bases. V trimming: 6 bases; J trimming: 1 base; junction bases outside the gene matches: 9. The CDR3 covers 16 residues. Looked up from germline, CDR1 is LGHDT and CDR2 is YNNKEL (reference sequence).

Note on this clonotype: Sequence at one end of the junction differs from germline and may be a read error. The V call is TRBV7-9, the J call TRBJ2-5; no reliable D call. The germline CDR1 and CDR2 sequences are SEHNR and FQNEAQ (reference sequence). The CDR3 spans 14 residues. Written as DNA, the CDR3 is TGTGCCAGCGGCTTATACGCGGACCAAGAGACCCAGTACTTC. Its translation is CASGLYADQETQYF.

In its sample, this clonotype is medium-sized. The chain uses TRBV20-1 and TRBJ2-6; 8 bases are a match to TRBD2. CDR1 and CDR2 (germline): DFQATT, SNEGSKA (reference sequence). V gave up 3 bases and J gave up 3 bases; unmatched junction bases: 7. The CDR3 covers 16 residues. The CDR3 is CSASSGGAGGANVLTF. In DNA form, the CDR3 reads TGCAGTGCTAGTTCCGGGGGGGCTGGTGGGGCCAACGTCCTGACTTTC.

As regards this clonotype: This could be a read error, since a much larger clone is one nucleotide away. The V and J genes are TRBV12-5 and TRBJ1-1; D is possibly TRBD1 (6 bases). CDR1 is LGHNT and CDR2 is FRNRAP in the germline V gene. CDR3 size: 17 residues. V was shortened by 0 bases and J by 0 bases, with 14 bases between the two germline ends. The CDR3 DNA is TGTGCTAGTGGTTTGGTAGTGCGCAGGGGAATGAACACTGAAGCTTTCTTT. Translating it yields CASGLVVRRGMNTEAFF.

This clonotype appeared a few times. The V gene is TRBV20-1, the J gene TRBJ2-5; 13 bases are shared with TRBD2. CDR3 length: 15 residues. Looked up from germline, CDR1 is DFQATT and CDR2 is SNEGSKA (reference sequence). J gave up 5 bases and V 4 bases, and 7 bases lay outside the gene matches. The CDR3 DNA reads as TGCAGTGCTACCAGACTAGCGGGAGGAAGGGAGACCCAGTACTTC. Its protein is CSATRLAGGRETQYF.

This chain links TRBV2 with TRBJ1-5; maybe TRBD1 (5 bases). V lost 3 bases to trimming and J lost 4 bases, with 13 bases between them. The CDR3 is 15 amino acids. In germline, CDR1 is SNHLY, CDR2 FYNNEI. CDR3 in amino acids: CASSERDGGNQPQHF. In nucleotides, the CDR3 is TGTGCCAGCAGTGAGAGGGACGGTGGTAATCAGCCCCAGCATTTT.

This clonotype was found a few times. V and J are TRBV14 and TRBJ1-1; no reliable D call. The CDR3 has 14 amino acids. CDR1 and CDR2 from the germline V gene are SGHDN and FVKESK. Trimming cost V 7 bases and J 2 bases, with 14 bases left between them. The CDR3 DNA reads as TGTGCCAGCACCCCACAGTGGATTAACACTGAAGCTTTCTTT. This translates into CASTPQWINTEAFF.

CDR3 DNA sequence: TGCAGTGCTAGAGGAACGTTGCTAGCCAAAAACATTCAGTACTTC. Amino acid sequence: CSARGTLLAKNIQYF. The chain carries TRBV20-1 and TRBJ2-4; D uncertain. Trimming cost V 1 base and J 0 bases, with 10 bases left between them. This CDR3 has 15 amino acids. Germline values: CDR1 DFQATT, CDR2 SNEGSKA (reference sequence).

A remark on this clonotype: A much larger clonotype is one base distant, so this may be a read error. The V and J genes are TRBV11-3 and TRBJ1-2, with D possibly TRBD1 on 6 matching bases. CDR3 length: 14 amino acids. Trimming stripped 4 bases from V and 4 bases from J, with 13 bases between. The germline V gene encodes CDR1 SGHNT and CDR2 YENEEA. The CDR3 is CASSYRVQGYGYTF. Here the CDR3 DNA reads TGTGCCAGCAGCTACAGGGTGCAAGGCTATGGCTACACCTTC.

This clonotype was recorded at least ten times. This chain connects TRBV3-1 to TRBJ1-2; no clear D. Trimming stripped 3 bases from V and 0 bases from J, with 14 bases between. CDR1 and CDR2 from the germline V gene are LGHDT and YNNKEL (reference sequence). The CDR3 length is 16 residues. The CDR3 loop reads CASSQKPGRANYGYTF. In nucleotides, the CDR3 is TGTGCCAGCAGCCAGAAGCCGGGCCGAGCTAACTATGGCTACACCTTC.

The V and J genes are TRBV11-2 and TRBJ2-5; 11 nucleotides match TRBD2. Trimming took 4 bases from V and 6 from J; bases not matched to a gene: 7. CDR1 is SGHAT and CDR2 is FQNNGV in the germline V gene. The CDR3 spans 15 residues. The CDR3 sequence is CASSSTGTSGQTQYF. The DNA for the CDR3 is TGTGCCAGCAGCTCTACCGGGACTAGCGGACAGACCCAGTACTTC.